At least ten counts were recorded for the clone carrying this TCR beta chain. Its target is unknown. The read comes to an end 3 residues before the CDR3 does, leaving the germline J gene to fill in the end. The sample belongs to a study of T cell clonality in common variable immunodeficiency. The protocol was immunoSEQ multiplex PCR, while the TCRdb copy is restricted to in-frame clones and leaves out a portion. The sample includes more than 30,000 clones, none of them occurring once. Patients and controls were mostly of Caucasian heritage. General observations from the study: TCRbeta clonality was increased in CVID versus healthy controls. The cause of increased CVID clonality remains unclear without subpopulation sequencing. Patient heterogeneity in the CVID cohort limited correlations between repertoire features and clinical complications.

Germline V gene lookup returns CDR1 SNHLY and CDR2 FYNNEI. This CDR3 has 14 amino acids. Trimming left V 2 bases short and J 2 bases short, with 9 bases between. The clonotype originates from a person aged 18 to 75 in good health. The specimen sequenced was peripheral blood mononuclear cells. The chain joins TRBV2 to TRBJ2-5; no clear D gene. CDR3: CASSERRLQETQYF. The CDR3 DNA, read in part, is TGTGCCAGCAGTGAACGGAGACTTCAAGAGACC.